The present TCR beta chain was sequenced within a study of blood T cells in healthy people across ages (dated by TCRdb to the mid-2010s). Context from the whole study: Template switching captured roughly one uniquely barcoded TCR beta cDNA molecule per two T cells in model experiments. Donors were grouped into four age groups: young (average roughly 17 years), middle-aged (less than 40), aged (around 60) and long-lived (around 82). To track age-related changes in TCR beta repertoire diversity, the study relied on deep sequencing normalized with unique cDNA molecular identifiers. The study analyzed two additional independent replicas of 1 million unique cDNA reads from the same blood draw for two donors, one aged 18 to 30 and one aged 80 or older.

Donors were a few dozen systemically healthy Caucasian individuals from Russia aged 6 to 90 years. Each donor gave 8 to 10 milliliters of peripheral blood, drawn into EDTA-treated Vacutainer tubes. Ficoll-Paque density-gradient centrifugation was used to isolate PBMCs, with at least 6.5 million per sample. Trizol reagent was used to extract total RNA from the PBMCs, yielding at least 5.5 micrograms per sample. For every donor, an aliquot of PBMCs went through flow cytometry to measure the percentages of naive CD45RAhigh/CD27high T cells. Trimming removed 5 bases from V and 2 bases from J; the gene matches leave 12 bases unexplained. The germline V gene encodes CDR1 SEHNR and CDR2 FQNEAQ (reference sequence). Counted from cysteine to phenylalanine, this CDR3 has 17 amino acids. Left in the record is the CDR3 DNA by itself, 51 bases read in frame from the first base. Notes on this clonotype: No antigen is known for it. No base quality values were provided; no much bigger clone lies one nucleotide off.

Library preparation employed 5' RACE. These reads were obtained on an Illumina HiSeq 2500. The second PCR ran for roughly 6 to 11 cycles and used a J-beta primer mix along with a sample-barcoded 5' primer. Each TCR beta cDNA molecule received a unique molecular identifier from a template-switch 5' adaptor carrying 12 random nucleotides. Each sample yielded at least 2.5 million CDR3-containing paired-end reads. First-strand cDNA was synthesized from all RNA with the Mint cDNA synthesis kit, primed by a TRBC-specific oligonucleotide. All cDNA was treated with uracil-DNA glycosylase and then went through a first 18-cycle PCR with the universal primers M1SS and BC2_uni_R. The source study handled its data this way. For normalization, 1 million high-quality reads were randomly selected from each sample, with every read carrying a distinct molecular identifier. Instead of being binned into consensus sequences, reads that shared molecular identifiers were thrown out. MiTCR, set to a Q25 quality threshold and the strictest error-elimination algorithm, was used for CDR3 identification, clonotype clustering and error correction. A nonparametric unseen species model with Euler transformation was used to estimate lower-bound total TCR beta diversity. TCRdb reran the public reads through fastp at Q25 and MiXCR, keeping productive beta chains. Merged by CDR3 protein, the rows form single entries marked with the most common genes and DNA. The V and J calls come from TCRdb's annotation, not from the publication. For this sample there are about 540,000 distinct CDR3 sequences; 24% appear just once. The ten largest account for roughly 9.4% of the sample.

The research as a whole found: Estimates of total diversity from one million sequenced T cells were regarded as lower bounds and underestimates. Observed TCR beta diversity per million T cells fell roughly linearly with age, and a significant reduction was already apparent by age roughly 40. Observed TCR beta diversity correlated strongly with the percentage of naive T cells measured by flow cytometry. Bulk unsorted PBMC profiling prevented conclusive comparison of naive and antigen-experienced compartments. The CMV infection status of donors was not known, potentially confounding age-related changes in expanded clonotypes. Compared with the aged group, the long-lived group had more naive CD4+ T cells, fewer expanded clones and increased TCR diversity, suggesting age selection.

These data were also filed under a second study, of T cells of mothers and their children. Taken from the second paper: The donors were nine systemically healthy Caucasian individuals, made up of three mothers and their six children. cDNA synthesis used all of the extracted RNA, with roughly 1.5 ug of RNA in each 15 ul reaction. Sample barcodes and 2-4 random nucleotides were added via the M1S primer in the second PCR. More than 9 million TCR beta CDR3 reads were obtained from each mother, and several million reads were obtained from each child. TCR recombination output is similarly shaped by thymic selection in related and unrelated pairs, with a minor effect exerted by inherited differences. Normalized repertoire overlap in related mother-child pairs was always slightly higher than in unrelated mother-child pairs, but the difference was never significant. Persistent microchimeric T cell clones were not detected, at a sensitivity of about 90 clones per million clonotypes. Deep NGS was used in the study to compare the TCR beta repertoires of mothers and children and to look for features that separate related mother-child pairs from unrelated individuals. The mean age was about 37 +/- 4 years for the mothers and around 10 +/- 4 years for the children. After adapters were ligated using NEBNext reagents, the libraries underwent 100+100 nt paired-end sequencing on an Illumina HiSeq 2000. To prevent cross-contamination, the mother and child libraries were prepared one month apart and sequenced in separate runs. Between roughly 500,000 and 2,100,000 distinct TCR beta clonotypes were identified per donor. Naive TCR beta clonotypes were estimated from low-frequency clonotypes matched to each donor's FACS-determined naive share, without sorting.

The TCR was taken from a boy aged 5-17 years in good health. Sequences were obtained from blood. Recombination joined TRBV7-9 with TRBJ2-3; the central 8 bases match TRBD2. The CDR3 loop reads CASSPRGLGSFTDTQYF. The nucleotides read TGTGCCAGCAGCCCCCGGGGACTAGGGTCTTTCACAGATACGCAGTATTTT.